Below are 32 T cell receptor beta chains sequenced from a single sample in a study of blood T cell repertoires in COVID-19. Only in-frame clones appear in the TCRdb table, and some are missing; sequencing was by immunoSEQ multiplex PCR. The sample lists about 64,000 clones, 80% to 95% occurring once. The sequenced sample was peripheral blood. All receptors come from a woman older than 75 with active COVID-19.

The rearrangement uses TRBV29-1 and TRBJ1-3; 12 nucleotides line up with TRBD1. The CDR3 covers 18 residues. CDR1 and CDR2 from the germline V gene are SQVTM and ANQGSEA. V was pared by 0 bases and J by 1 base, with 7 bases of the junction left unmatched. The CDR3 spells CSVEDLGDRGQSGNTIYF. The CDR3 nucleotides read TGCAGCGTTGAAGATCTTGGGGACAGGGGGCAATCTGGAAACACCATATATTTT.

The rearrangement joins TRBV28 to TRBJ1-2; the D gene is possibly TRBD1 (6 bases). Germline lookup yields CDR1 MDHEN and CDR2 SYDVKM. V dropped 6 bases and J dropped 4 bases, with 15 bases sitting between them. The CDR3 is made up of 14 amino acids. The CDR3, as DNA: TGTGCCAGCAGCCGCAGTGGGGGGGCCTATGGCTACACCTTC. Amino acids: CASSRSGGAYGYTF.

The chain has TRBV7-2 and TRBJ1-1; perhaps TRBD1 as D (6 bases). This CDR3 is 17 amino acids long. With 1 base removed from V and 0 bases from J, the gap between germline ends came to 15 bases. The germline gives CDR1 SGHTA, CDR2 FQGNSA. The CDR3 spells CASSLGWGGPMNTEAFF. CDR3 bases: TGTGCCAGCAGCTTAGGGTGGGGGGGCCCGATGAACACTGAAGCTTTCTTT. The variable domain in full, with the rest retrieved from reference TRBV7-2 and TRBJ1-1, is GAGVSQSPSNKVTEKGKDVELRCDPISGHTALYWYRQSLGQGLEFLIYFQGNSAPDKSGLPSDRFSAERTGGSVSTLTIQRTQQEDSAVYLCASSLGWGGPMNTEAFFGQGTRLTVV.

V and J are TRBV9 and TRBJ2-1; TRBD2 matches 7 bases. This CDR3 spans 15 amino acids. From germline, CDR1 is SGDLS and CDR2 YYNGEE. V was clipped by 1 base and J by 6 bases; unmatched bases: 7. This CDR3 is CASSVLGTNSNEQFF. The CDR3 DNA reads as TGTGCCAGCAGCGTACTAGGGACTAACTCCAATGAGCAGTTCTTC.

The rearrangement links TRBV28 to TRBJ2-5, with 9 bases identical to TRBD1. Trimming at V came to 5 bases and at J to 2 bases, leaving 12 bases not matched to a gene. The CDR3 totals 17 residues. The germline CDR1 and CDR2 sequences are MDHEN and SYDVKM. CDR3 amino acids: CASSPPVGQGDQETQYF. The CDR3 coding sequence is TGTGCCAGCAGTCCGCCTGTGGGACAGGGCGATCAAGAGACCCAGTACTTC.

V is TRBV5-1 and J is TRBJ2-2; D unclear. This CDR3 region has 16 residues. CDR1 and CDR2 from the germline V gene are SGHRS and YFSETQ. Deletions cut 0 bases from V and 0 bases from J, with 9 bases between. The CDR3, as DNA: TGCGCCAGCAGCTTGGGACTTCGATCGAACACCGGGGAGCTGTTTTTT. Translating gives CASSLGLRSNTGELFF.

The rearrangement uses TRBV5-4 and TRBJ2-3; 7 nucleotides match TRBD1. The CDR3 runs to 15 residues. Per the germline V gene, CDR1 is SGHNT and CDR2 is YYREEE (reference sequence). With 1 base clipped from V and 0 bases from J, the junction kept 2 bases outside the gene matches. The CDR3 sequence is CASSLTGESTDTQYF. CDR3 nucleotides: TGTGCCAGCAGCTTGACAGGGGAAAGCACAGATACGCAGTATTTT. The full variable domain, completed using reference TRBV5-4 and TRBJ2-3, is ETGVTQSPTHLIKTRGQQVTLRCSSQSGHNTVSWYQQALGQGPQFIFQYYREEENGRGNFPPRFSGLQFPNYSSELNVNALELDDSALYLCASSLTGESTDTQYFGPGTRLTVL.

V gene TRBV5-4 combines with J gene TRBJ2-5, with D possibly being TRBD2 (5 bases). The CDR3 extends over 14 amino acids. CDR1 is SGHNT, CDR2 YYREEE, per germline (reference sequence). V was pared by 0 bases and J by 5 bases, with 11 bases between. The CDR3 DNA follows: TGTGCCAGCAGCTTGGTTGGGGAGTGGGAGACCCAGTACTTC. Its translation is CASSLVGEWETQYF.

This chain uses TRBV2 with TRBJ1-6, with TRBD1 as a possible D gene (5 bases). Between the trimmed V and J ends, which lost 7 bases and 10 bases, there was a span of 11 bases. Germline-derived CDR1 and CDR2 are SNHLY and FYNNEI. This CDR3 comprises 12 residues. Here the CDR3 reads CASTWGESPLHF. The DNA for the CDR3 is TGTGCCAGCACGTGGGGGGAATCACCCCTCCACTTT. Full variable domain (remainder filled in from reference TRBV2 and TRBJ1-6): EPEVTQTPSHQVTQMGQEVILRCVPISNHLYFYWYRQILGQKVEFLVSFYNNEISEKSEIFDDQFSVERPDGSNFTLKIRSTKLEDSAMYFCASTWGESPLHFGNGTRLTVT.

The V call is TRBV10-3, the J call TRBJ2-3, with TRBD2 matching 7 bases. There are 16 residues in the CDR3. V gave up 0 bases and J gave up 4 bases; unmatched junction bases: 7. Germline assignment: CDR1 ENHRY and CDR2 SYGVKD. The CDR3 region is CAISESGGGGSDTQYF. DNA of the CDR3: TGTGCCATCAGTGAGTCGGGCGGCGGGGGATCAGATACGCAGTATTTT.

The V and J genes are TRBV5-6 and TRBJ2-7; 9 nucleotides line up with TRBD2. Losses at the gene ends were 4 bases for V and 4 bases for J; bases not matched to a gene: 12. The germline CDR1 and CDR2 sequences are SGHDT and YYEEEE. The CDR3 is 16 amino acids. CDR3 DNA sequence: TGTGCCAGCAGCGAGGCCGGCGGGAGGGCCAGATACGAGCAGTACTTC. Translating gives CASSEAGGRARYEQYF.

The CDR3 sequence: CASSLRDRADEQFF. Written as DNA, the CDR3 is TGCGCCAGCAGCTTGCGCGACAGGGCGGATGAGCAGTTCTTC. The V gene is TRBV5-1, the J gene TRBJ2-1; 7 nucleotides agree with TRBD1. The germline V gene has CDR1 SGHRS and CDR2 YFSETQ. J lost 8 bases, V lost 1 base, and 6 bases had no gene match. The CDR3 is 14 amino acids.

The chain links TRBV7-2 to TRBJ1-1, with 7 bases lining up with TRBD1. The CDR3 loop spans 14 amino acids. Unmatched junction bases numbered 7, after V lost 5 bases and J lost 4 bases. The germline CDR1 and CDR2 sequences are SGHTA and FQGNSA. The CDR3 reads CASSQGGPSTEAFF. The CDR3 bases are TGTGCCAGCAGCCAGGGGGGCCCCAGCACTGAAGCTTTCTTT.

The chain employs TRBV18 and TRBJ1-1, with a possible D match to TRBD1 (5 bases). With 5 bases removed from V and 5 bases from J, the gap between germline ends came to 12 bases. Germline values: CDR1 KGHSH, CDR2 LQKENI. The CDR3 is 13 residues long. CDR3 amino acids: CASSSREDTEAFF. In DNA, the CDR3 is TGTGCCAGCTCATCCAGGGAGGATACTGAAGCTTTCTTT.

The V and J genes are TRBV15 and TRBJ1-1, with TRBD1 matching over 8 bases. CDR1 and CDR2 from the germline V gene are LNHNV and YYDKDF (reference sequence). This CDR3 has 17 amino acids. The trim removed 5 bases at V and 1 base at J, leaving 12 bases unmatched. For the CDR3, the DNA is TGTGCCACCAGCGGCGACAGGGGAATAGCCCGGAACACTGAAGCTTTCTTT. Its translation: CATSGDRGIARNTEAFF.

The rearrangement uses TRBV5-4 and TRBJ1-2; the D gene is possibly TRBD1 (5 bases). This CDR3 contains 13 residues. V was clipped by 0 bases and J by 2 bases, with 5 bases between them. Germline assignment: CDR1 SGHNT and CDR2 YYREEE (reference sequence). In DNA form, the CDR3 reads TGTGCCAGCAGCTTGGACAGGAACTATGGCTACACCTTC. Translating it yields CASSLDRNYGYTF.

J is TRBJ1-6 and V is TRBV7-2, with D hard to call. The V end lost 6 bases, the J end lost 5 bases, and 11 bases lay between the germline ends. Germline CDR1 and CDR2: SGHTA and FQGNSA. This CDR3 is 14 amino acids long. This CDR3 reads CASRWTGDNSPLHF. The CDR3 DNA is TGTGCCAGCAGGTGGACGGGAGATAATTCACCCCTCCACTTT.

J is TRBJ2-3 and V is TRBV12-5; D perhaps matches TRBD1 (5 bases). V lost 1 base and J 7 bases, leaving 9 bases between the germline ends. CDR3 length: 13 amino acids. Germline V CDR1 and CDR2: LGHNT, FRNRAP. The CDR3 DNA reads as TGTGCTAGTGGTTTGGGGACACCCTATACGCAGTATTTT. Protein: CASGLGTPYTQYF.

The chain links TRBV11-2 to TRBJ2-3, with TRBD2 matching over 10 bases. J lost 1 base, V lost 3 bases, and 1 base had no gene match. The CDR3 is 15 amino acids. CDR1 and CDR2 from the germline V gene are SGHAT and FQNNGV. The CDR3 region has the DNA TGTGCCAGCAGCTTGACTAGCGGGCGCACAGATACGCAGTATTTT. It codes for CASSLTSGRTDTQYF.

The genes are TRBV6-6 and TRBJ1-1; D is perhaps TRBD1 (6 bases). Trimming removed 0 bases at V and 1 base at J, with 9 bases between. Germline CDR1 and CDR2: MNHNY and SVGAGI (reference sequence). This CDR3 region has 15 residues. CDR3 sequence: CASSYSWTENTEAFF. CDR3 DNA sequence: TGTGCCAGCAGTTACTCGTGGACAGAGAACACTGAAGCTTTCTTT.

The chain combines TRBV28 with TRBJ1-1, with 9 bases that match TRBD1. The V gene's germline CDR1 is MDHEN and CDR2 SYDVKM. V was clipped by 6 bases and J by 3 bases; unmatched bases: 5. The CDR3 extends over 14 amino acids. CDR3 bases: TGTGCCAGCAGAACTACAGGGGGCTACACTGAAGCTTTCTTT. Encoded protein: CASRTTGGYTEAFF.

CDR3 sequence reads: CASRVSGAGETQYF. CDR3 nucleotides: TGCGCCAGCAGAGTGTCAGGGGCCGGAGAGACCCAGTACTTC. This chain links TRBV5-1 with TRBJ2-5, with a weak D call TRBD1 (6 bases). Germline V gives CDR1 SGHRS, CDR2 YFSETQ. The CDR3 runs to 14 residues. The V end was cut by 5 bases, the J end by 4 bases, with 15 bases between.

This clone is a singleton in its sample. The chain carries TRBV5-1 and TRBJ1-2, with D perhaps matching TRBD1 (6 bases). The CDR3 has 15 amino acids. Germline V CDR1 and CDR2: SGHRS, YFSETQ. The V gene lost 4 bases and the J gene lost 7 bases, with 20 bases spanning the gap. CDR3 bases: TGCGCCAGCAGCCGCCCAGGGGACGGGTTGAGTGGCTACACCTTC. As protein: CASSRPGDGLSGYTF.

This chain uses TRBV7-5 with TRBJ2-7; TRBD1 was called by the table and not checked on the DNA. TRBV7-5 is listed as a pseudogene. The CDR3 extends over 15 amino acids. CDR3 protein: CVRSPWTGSPVEQYV. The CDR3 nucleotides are TGTGTCAGAAGCCCTTGGACAGGATCCCCGGTTGAGCAGTACGTC.

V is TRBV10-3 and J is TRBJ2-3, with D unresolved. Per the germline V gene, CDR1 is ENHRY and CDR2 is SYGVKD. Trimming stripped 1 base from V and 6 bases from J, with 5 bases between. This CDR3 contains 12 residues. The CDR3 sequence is CAISEYRDTQYF. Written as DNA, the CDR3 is TGTGCCATCAGTGAGTATCGTGATACGCAGTATTTT.

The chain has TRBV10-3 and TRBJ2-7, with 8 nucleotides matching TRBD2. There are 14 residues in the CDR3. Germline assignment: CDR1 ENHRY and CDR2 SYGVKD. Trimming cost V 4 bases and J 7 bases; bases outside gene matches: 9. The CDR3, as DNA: TGTGCCATCAGTGCCCAGCGGGAGAGTAGAGAGCAGTACTTC. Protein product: CAISAQRESREQYF.

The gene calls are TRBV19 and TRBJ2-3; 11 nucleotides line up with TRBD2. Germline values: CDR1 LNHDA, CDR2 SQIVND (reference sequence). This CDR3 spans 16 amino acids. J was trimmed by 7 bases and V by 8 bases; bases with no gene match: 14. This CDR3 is CASSQASGGFGYTQYF. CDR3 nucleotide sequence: TGTGCCAGTTCCCAGGCTAGCGGGGGGTTTGGTTATACGCAGTATTTT. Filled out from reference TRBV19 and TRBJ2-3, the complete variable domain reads DGGITQSPKYLFRKEGQNVTLSCEQNLNHDAMYWYRQDPGQGLRLIYYSQIVNDFQKGDIAEGYSVSREKKESFPLTVTSAQKNPTAFYLCASSQASGGFGYTQYFGPGTRLTVL.

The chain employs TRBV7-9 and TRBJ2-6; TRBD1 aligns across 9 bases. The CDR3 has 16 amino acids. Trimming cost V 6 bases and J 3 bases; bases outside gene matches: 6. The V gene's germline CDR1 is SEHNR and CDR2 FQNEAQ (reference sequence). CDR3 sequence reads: CASSSWGQGGANVLTF. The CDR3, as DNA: TGTGCCAGCAGTTCCTGGGGACAGGGTGGGGCCAACGTCCTGACTTTC.

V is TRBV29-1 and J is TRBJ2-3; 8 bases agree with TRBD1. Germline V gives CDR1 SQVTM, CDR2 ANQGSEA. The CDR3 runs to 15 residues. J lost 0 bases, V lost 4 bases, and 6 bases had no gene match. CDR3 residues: CSVARQGTSTDTQYF. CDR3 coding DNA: TGCAGCGTTGCGAGACAGGGGACTAGCACAGATACGCAGTATTTT.

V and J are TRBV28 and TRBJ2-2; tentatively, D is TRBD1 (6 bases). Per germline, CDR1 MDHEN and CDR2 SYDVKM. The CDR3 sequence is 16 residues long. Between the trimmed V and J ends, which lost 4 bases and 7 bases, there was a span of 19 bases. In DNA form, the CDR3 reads TGTGCCAGCAGTTACACCCCCAGGGGTTCAAACGGGGAGCTGTTTTTT. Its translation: CASSYTPRGSNGELFF.

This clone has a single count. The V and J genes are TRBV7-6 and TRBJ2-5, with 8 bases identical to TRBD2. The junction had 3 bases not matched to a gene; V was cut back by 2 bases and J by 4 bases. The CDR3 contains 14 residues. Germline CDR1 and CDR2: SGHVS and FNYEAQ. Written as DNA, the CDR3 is TGTGCCAGCAGCTTAACCGGGAGGGGAGAGACCCAGTACTTC. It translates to CASSLTGRGETQYF. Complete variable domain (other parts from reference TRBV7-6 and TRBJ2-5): GAGVSQSPRYKVTKRGQDVALRCDPISGHVSLYWYRQALGQGPEFLTYFNYEAQQDKSGLPNDRFSAERPEGSISTLTIQRTEQRDSAMYRCASSLTGRGETQYFGPGTRLLVL.

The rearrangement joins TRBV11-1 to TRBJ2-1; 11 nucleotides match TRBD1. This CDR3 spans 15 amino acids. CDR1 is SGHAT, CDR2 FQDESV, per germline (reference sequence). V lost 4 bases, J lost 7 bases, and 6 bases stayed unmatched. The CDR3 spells CASSSRDRGWNEQFF. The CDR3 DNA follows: TGTGCCAGCAGCTCCCGGGACAGGGGGTGGAATGAGCAGTTCTTC.